The T cell receptor (beta chain) described here comes from a study of T cell responses to AZD1222 COVID-19 vaccine. TCRdb keeps only in-frame clones here, not all; method: immunoSEQ multiplex PCR. The sample includes 15,000 to 20,000 clones, roughly 89% of them seen just once. CDR3 length equals 15 residues. Looked up from germline, CDR1 is MNHEY and CDR2 is SVGAGI. Trimming took 4 bases from V and 5 from J; bases not matched to a gene: 8. This clone was seen once. Its cognate antigen is unknown. Study-level results: White British people made up most donors, females outnumbered males, and clonal diversity was possibly underestimated. Baseline seropositivity characterized only a handful of AZD1222 recipients. Samples come after the peak T cell response, not at day 14. Regions left unmutated in variants are reportedly the target of nearly half of spike-specific TCRs.

The V gene is TRBV6-5, the J gene TRBJ2-1; 7 nucleotides match TRBD2. The TCR originated in an adult who received the AZD1222 COVID-19 vaccine. Sequenced here: peripheral blood, sampled 28 days after the second AZD1222 dose. The CDR3 nucleotides are TGTGCCAGCAGTTTAAACCAGCGGGGAGACAATGAGCAGTTCTTC. Its translation: CASSLNQRGDNEQFF.